The entry below gives a single T cell receptor (beta chain) sequence along with its context. This specimen belongs to a study of blood T cell repertoires in COVID-19. In the study overall: The United States, Italy and Spain were the sources of the acute and convalescent COVID-19 samples. Sources were T cells, B-cell-depleted T cells, or PBMCs; the material itself was cDNA or gDNA.

Per the study methods: How many nucleated cells were present was estimated from reference gene primer amplification. The assay was immunoSEQ multiplex PCR, and TCRdb's table has in-frame clones only and misses some. V and J calls plus clone size are reproduced from that table; the DNA served to infer D and trimming. The sample has about 47,000 clones, 69% seen once. CDR1 is MNHEY, CDR2 SVGAGI, per germline. The CDR3 totals 14 residues. The V gene end was trimmed by 6 bases and the J gene end by 5 bases; junction bases not matched to a gene: 5. The sequencing input was peripheral blood. V gene TRBV6-5 combines with J gene TRBJ2-7, with TRBD2 matching 12 bases. The receptor's source is a man at least 80 years old with acute or convalescent COVID-19. The CDR3 region is CASRASGGAHEQYF. In nucleotides, the CDR3 is TGTGCCAGCAGGGCTAGCGGGGGGGCCCACGAGCAGTACTTC.